The clone carrying this T cell receptor beta chain was recorded a few times. Other DNA sequences in the sample encode the same CDR3. In the original processing: Researchers report that nucleated cell counts were estimated from reference gene primer amplification. The method was immunoSEQ multiplex PCR; TCRdb's version includes in-frame clones alone and lacks a portion of them. Clonal size and the V and J genes are those of that table, whereas D and trimming came from the DNA. The repertoire holds about 180,000 clones, with nearly 80% as singletons. These data belong to a study of blood T cell repertoires in COVID-19. Looking at the study overall: Specimens from acute and convalescent COVID-19 originated in the United States, Italy and Spain. PBMCs, B-cell-depleted T cells, or T cells were the source of the cDNA or gDNA that made up the material.

The source is a woman aged 70 to 79 with acute or convalescent COVID-19. Sequencing was done on a sample of peripheral blood.

Written as DNA, the CDR3 is TGTGCCAGCAGCCAAGATCTAGGAGGAACTGAAGCTTTCTTT. It translates to CASSQDLGGTEAFF. The chain recombines TRBV3-1 (or the pseudogene TRBV3-2) with TRBJ1-1, with D unclear. V was pared by 0 bases and J by 5 bases, with 10 bases between. Germline V gene data show CDR1 as LGHDT and CDR2 as YNNKEL (reference sequence). The CDR3 consists of 14 residues.